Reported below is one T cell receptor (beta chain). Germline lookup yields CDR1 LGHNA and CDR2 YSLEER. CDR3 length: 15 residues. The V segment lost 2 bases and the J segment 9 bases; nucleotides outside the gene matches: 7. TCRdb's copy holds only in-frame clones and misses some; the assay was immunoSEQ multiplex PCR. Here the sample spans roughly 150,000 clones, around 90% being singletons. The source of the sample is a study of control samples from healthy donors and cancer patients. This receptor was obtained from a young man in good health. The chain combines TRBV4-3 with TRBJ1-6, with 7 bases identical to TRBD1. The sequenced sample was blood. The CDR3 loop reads CASSQLTGDSSPLHF. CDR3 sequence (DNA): TGCGCCAGCAGCCAACTAACAGGGGATAGTTCACCCCTCCACTTT.